This T cell receptor (beta chain) was found in a study of control samples from healthy donors and cancer patients. The assay was immunoSEQ multiplex PCR, and TCRdb's table has in-frame clones only and misses some. The sample yields about 130,000 clones, approximately 90% seen once. The V and J ends lost 1 base and 0 bases respectively, with 11 bases between them. The CDR3 is made up of 15 amino acids. Germline V lookup: CDR1 SGHRS, CDR2 YFSETQ. The V gene is TRBV5-1, the J gene TRBJ2-7, with D possibly matching TRBD1 (6 bases). This TCR was sampled from a man in his late teens or twenties in good health. Sequencing used blood. The CDR3 protein is CASSLSGGSSYEQYF. CDR3 bases: TGCGCCAGCAGCTTGTCTGGGGGCAGCTCCTACGAGCAGTACTTC.